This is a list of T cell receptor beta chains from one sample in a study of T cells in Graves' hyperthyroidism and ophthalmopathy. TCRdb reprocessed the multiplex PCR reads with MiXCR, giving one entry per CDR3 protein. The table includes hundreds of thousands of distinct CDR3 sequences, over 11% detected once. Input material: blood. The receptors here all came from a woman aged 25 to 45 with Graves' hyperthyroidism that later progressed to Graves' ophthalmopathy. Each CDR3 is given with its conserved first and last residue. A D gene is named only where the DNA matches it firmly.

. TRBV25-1 CASSEGGSGLYEQYF
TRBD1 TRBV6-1 CASSGTGPYYGYTF
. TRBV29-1 CSAQGSDTQYF
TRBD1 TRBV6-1 CASRLGQGKRGYTF
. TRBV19 CASSDLQSSYEQYF
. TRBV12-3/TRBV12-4 CASSRVRAEAFF
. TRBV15 CATNRAGVGGNQPQHF
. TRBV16 CASSQSGVGYTF
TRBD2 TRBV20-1 CSARRSSGPNEQFF
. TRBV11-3 CASSTGRSEAFF
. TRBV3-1 CASSPEGSYGYTF
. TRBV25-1 CASRGGGMKSEAFF
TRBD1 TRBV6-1 CASSGTGEDQPQHF
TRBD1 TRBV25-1 CASSDQAGTGVLYGYTF
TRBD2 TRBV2 CASRRLAGVNEQFF
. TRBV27 CASSPRPHSYGANVLTF
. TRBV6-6 CASSYSSELSYEQYF
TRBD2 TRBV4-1 CASSQIGLAIHEQFF
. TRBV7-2 CASSLGGPGANVLTF
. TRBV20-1 CSARLSSSYNEQFF
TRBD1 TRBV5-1 CASSLPTPGQGVNYGYTF